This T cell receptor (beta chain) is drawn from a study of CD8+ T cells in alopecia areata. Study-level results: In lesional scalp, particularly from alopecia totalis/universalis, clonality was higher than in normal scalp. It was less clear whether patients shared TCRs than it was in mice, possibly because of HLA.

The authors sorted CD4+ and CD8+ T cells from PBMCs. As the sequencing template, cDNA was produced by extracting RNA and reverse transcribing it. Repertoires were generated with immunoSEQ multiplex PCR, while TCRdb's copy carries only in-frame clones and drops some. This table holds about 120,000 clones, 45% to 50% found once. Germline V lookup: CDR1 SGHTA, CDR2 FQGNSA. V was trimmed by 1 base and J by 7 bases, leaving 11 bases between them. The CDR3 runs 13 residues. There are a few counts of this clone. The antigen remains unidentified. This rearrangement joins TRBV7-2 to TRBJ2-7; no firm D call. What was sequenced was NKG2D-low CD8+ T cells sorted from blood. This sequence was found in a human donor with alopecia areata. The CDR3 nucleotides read TGTGCCAGCAGCTTAGTGTCACCACGGGAGCAGTACTTC. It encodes CASSLVSPREQYF.